A selection of T cell receptor beta chains follows, all from one sample in a study of blood T cells in healthy people across ages. In TCRdb, the 5' RACE reads were re-called with MiXCR into one record per CDR3 protein. The sample contains over 700,000 distinct CDR3 sequences, 25% of which appear only once. The data were also submitted as part of a second study, on T cells of mothers and their children.

Sample: blood. The receptors were gathered from a boy younger than 18 in good health. Each CDR3 is given with its conserved first and last residue. Fields, in order: J gene, V gene, CDR3 protein.

J: TRBJ2-4; V: TRBV20-1; CDR3: CSARDGLAKNIQYF
J: TRBJ2-7; V: TRBV2; CDR3: CASNARSSYEQYF
J: TRBJ1-1; V: TRBV15; CDR3: CATSRDAGKNTEAFF
J: TRBJ1-1; V: TRBV29-1; CDR3: CSVLQGANTEAFF
J: TRBJ2-1; V: TRBV5-1; CDR3: CASKVNNEQFF
J: TRBJ2-1; V: TRBV4-2; CDR3: CASSQDRLREQFF
J: TRBJ2-3; V: TRBV6-5; CDR3: CASSYSGNSRQYF
J: TRBJ1-1; V: TRBV7-9; CDR3: CASSLGAENTEAFF
J: TRBJ2-1; V: TRBV10-3; CDR3: CAISPGLAGGRGSYNEQFF
J: TRBJ2-5; V: TRBV5-1; CDR3: CASSSGRTFNF
J: TRBJ2-5; V: TRBV11-2; CDR3: CASPGPKTYQETQYF
J: TRBJ1-1; V: TRBV29-1; CDR3: CSVRQEDTEAFF
J: -; V: TRBV27; CDR3: CATGVAGGSGETQYF
J: TRBJ2-5; V: TRBV4-3; CDR3: CASSPGRRNQETQYF
J: TRBJ1-6; V: TRBV18; CDR3: CASSPGPSQNSPLHF
J: TRBJ2-1; V: TRBV6-5; CDR3: CASSYPPRGGAGGYNEQFF
J: TRBJ2-5; V: TRBV7-9; CDR3: CASSLSLEGPKETQYF
J: TRBJ2-7; V: TRBV5-6; CDR3: CASSFKNEQYF
J: TRBJ2-5; V: TRBV7-9; CDR3: CASSLEPSLWWYF
J: TRBJ2-1; V: TRBV7-2; CDR3: CASSLDGLPPHEQFF
J: TRBJ2-3; V: TRBV7-9; CDR3: CASSLDASTQYF
J: TRBJ2-1; V: TRBV7-2; CDR3: CASSLLGGRGYNEQFF
J: TRBJ2-5; V: TRBV28; CDR3: CASSFPDRIQETQYF
J: TRBJ2-3; V: TRBV6-5; CDR3: CASGQYTTDTQYF
J: TRBJ1-2; V: TRBV7-9; CDR3: CASSLAVTNYGYTF
J: TRBJ1-6; V: TRBV12-3/TRBV12-4; CDR3: CASSWDSGNSPLHF
J: TRBJ1-2; V: TRBV7-9; CDR3: CASSLGGIDYGYTF
J: TRBJ2-5; V: TRBV2; CDR3: CASTGQGLQETQYF
J: TRBJ2-5; V: TRBV11-3; CDR3: CASSFTATQETQYF
J: TRBJ1-1; V: TRBV6-2/TRBV6-3; CDR3: CASRTGAGTEAFF